Listed here are 27 T cell receptor beta chains from one sample, sequenced in a study of a mutant IDH1 vaccine in newly diagnosed glioma. The protocol was immunoSEQ multiplex PCR, while the TCRdb copy is restricted to in-frame clones and leaves out a portion. The data contain some 29,000 clones, 79% of them singletons. Their antigens remain unidentified. Time point here: week 35, safety follow-up. Doses of 300 ug of mutant IDH1 20-mer peptide were given with topical imiquimod. The sequencing here drew on PBMCs, taken from a glioma patient whose treatment included an IDH1 peptide vaccine. Every receptor here comes from a woman in her thirties with glioma. Some clones in this sample may be carry-over from other donors' samples.

This chain connects TRBV5-1 to TRBJ1-1; 9 nucleotides agree with TRBD1. Trimming cost V 4 bases and J 0 bases; bases outside gene matches: 4. Germline V CDR1 and CDR2: SGHRS, YFSETQ. The CDR3 totals 15 residues. As DNA, the CDR3 is TGCGCCAGCAGCGGCGGGACAGGGCTGAACACTGAAGCTTTCTTT. Translation gives CASSGGTGLNTEAFF.

The CDR3 reads CASSSSTGEVGEKLFF. In nucleotides, the CDR3 is TGTGCCAGCAGTTCTTCCACAGGGGAGGTGGGTGAAAAACTGTTTTTT. The rearrangement links TRBV27 to TRBJ1-4; 7 nucleotides align to TRBD1. Germline CDR1 is MNHEY and CDR2 is SMNVEV (reference sequence). This CDR3 is built from 16 residues. V shed 4 bases and J 7 bases; nucleotides not matched to a gene: 12.

This clone has just a few counts. The chain couples TRBV9 to TRBJ2-7, with D unresolved. The CDR3 runs 13 residues. V dropped 4 bases and J dropped 4 bases, with 12 bases sitting between them. Germline V gene lookup returns CDR1 SGDLS and CDR2 YYNGEE. This CDR3 is CASSSPGVYEQYF. CDR3 DNA sequence: TGTGCCAGCAGCTCCCCTGGTGTGTACGAGCAGTACTTC.

Turning to this clone: The junction and the germline gene differ at one end; a read error may be behind it. V and J are TRBV23-1 and TRBJ1-4; no firm D call. TRBV23-1 is noted as an ORF with a role that remains uncertain. This CDR3 has 14 residues. CDR3 DNA: TGCGCCAGCCCCGGTAGGGCAGATAATGAAAAGCTGTTTTTT. Translation gives CASPGRADNEKLFF.

This clone was picked up one time. The J gene is TRBJ1-1, the V gene TRBV11-2, with D unresolved. Trimming removed 5 bases at V and 1 base at J, with 14 bases between. The CDR3 contains 15 residues. Germline lookup yields CDR1 SGHAT and CDR2 FQNNGV. CDR3 bases: TGTGCCAGCAGCCCGTCCTCCACACGGAACACTGAAGCTTTCTTT. Protein product: CASSPSSTRNTEAFF.

The chain employs TRBV5-1 and TRBJ1-5; the D gene is possibly TRBD1 (6 bases). There are 15 residues in the CDR3. The germline CDR1 and CDR2 sequences are SGHRS and YFSETQ. The V gene lost 0 bases and the J gene lost 5 bases, with 12 bases spanning the gap. CDR3 protein: CASSLVGAGDQPQHF. The DNA of the CDR3 is TGCGCCAGCAGCTTGGTAGGGGCAGGGGATCAGCCCCAGCATTTT. Full variable domain (rest looked up from reference TRBV5-1 and TRBJ1-5): KAGVTQTPRYLIKTRGQQVTLSCSPISGHRSVSWYQQTPGQGLQFLFEYFSETQRNKGNFPGRFSGRQFSNSRSEMNVSTLELGDSALYLCASSLVGAGDQPQHFGDGTRLSIL.

This clone was detected once. The genes are TRBV4-1 and TRBJ2-1, with a tentative D call TRBD2 (5 bases). V lost 4 bases to trimming and J lost 1 base, with 11 bases between them. This CDR3 has 15 amino acids. From germline, CDR1 is MGHRA and CDR2 YSYEKL. The CDR3 loop is CASSPIANSYNEQFF. The CDR3 bases are TGCGCCAGCAGCCCGATAGCGAATTCCTACAATGAGCAGTTCTTC.

The chain links TRBV11-3 to TRBJ1-3; TRBD1 agrees at 10 bases. Trimming removed 4 bases from V and 2 bases from J; junction bases left unmatched: 2. This CDR3 spans 15 amino acids. Germline V lookup: CDR1 SGHNT, CDR2 YENEEA. The CDR3 here is CASSSTGGTGNTIYF. The DNA for the CDR3 is TGTGCCAGCAGCTCGACAGGGGGCACTGGAAACACCATATATTTT.

This clone showed up just a few times. The J gene is TRBJ1-1, the V gene TRBV4-1; D ambiguous. Germline CDR1 MGHRA, CDR2 YSYEKL. The V end lost 1 base, the J end lost 8 bases, and 8 bases lay between the germline ends. The CDR3 is made up of 12 amino acids. The CDR3 protein is CASSQAGPEAFF. CDR3 DNA sequence: TGCGCCAGCAGCCAAGCAGGACCCGAAGCTTTCTTT.

In this sample, this clone turned up a few times. This chain uses TRBV2 with TRBJ1-1; no clear D. This CDR3 comprises 17 residues. Deletions cut 1 base from V and 0 bases from J, with 15 bases between. Per germline, CDR1 SNHLY and CDR2 FYNNEI. The DNA for the CDR3 is TGTGCCAGCAGTGAAGTAAAAAGGGTCCTCATGAACACTGAAGCTTTCTTT. This sequence encodes CASSEVKRVLMNTEAFF.

The chain is built from TRBV27 and TRBJ1-2; no reliable D call. Germline CDR1 and CDR2: MNHEY and SMNVEV (reference sequence). The CDR3 has 13 residues. V was cut by 0 bases and J by 7 bases, with 9 bases left in between. The CDR3 nucleotides are TGTGCCAGCAGTTTATCGGCATCAGGTGGCTACACCTTC. Translation: CASSLSASGGYTF.

This clone has a single count. CDR3 in amino acids: CASSLGGQGGETQYF. For the CDR3, the DNA is TGTGCCAGCAGCTTAGGGGGACAGGGTGGGGAGACCCAGTACTTC. The rearrangement uses TRBV13 and TRBJ2-5; 9 bases map to TRBD1. The CDR3 loop spans 15 amino acids. Germline CDR1 is PRHDT and CDR2 is FYEKMQ (reference sequence). Unmatched junction bases numbered 4, after V lost 0 bases and J lost 5 bases.

The chain couples TRBV7-8 to TRBJ1-1; D remains unclear. Per the germline V gene, CDR1 is SGHVS and CDR2 is FQNEAQ. The CDR3 is 14 residues long. The ends were cut back, 1 base at V and 0 bases at J, with 6 bases in the middle. CDR3 nucleotides: TGTGCCAGCAGCTTAGAAGGGTTGAACACTGAAGCTTTCTTT. Its translation is CASSLEGLNTEAFF.

This clone appeared a few times. The chain employs TRBV30 and TRBJ1-5, with 7 bases aligning to TRBD1. Germline V lookup: CDR1 GTSNPN, CDR2 SVGIG (reference sequence). This CDR3 contains 13 residues. The V gene end was trimmed by 4 bases and the J gene end by 0 bases; junction bases not matched to a gene: 0. The CDR3 nucleotides are TGTGCCTGGAAGGGGGCTAGCAATCAGCCCCAGCATTTT. Its translation: CAWKGASNQPQHF.

The chain has TRBV18 and TRBJ2-7; 10 bases agree with TRBD2. V shed 4 bases and J 7 bases; nucleotides not matched to a gene: 4. The CDR3 covers 13 residues. Germline CDR1 is KGHSH and CDR2 is LQKENI. The CDR3 nucleotides are TGTGCCAGCTCACGCGGACTAGCGGAGGAGCAGTACTTC. Its protein product is CASSRGLAEEQYF. The variable domain in full, with the rest retrieved from reference TRBV18 and TRBJ2-7, is NAGVMQNPRHLVRRRGQEARLRCSPMKGHSHVYWYRQLPEEGLKFMVYLQKENIIDESGMPKERFSAEFPKEGPSILRIQQVVRGDSAAYFCASSRGLAEEQYFGPGTRLTVT.

A single count supports this clone. This sequence joins TRBV30 and TRBJ2-1; D is uncertain. V gave up 3 bases and J gave up 0 bases, with 6 bases separating them. The germline CDR1 and CDR2 sequences are GTSNPN and SVGIG (reference sequence). The CDR3 has 13 residues. CDR3 in DNA: TGTGCCTGGAGATTGATCTCCTACAATGAGCAGTTCTTC. Translation gives CAWRLISYNEQFF.

The V and J genes are TRBV7-9 and TRBJ1-2, with 11 bases lining up with TRBD1. This CDR3 is 15 amino acids long. V was clipped by 7 bases and J by 7 bases; unmatched bases: 11. Per the germline V gene, CDR1 is SEHNR and CDR2 is FQNEAQ (reference sequence). CDR3 coding DNA: TGTGCCAGCAACCGGGACAGGGGGTCCCACGGTGGCTACACCTTC. Translation: CASNRDRGSHGGYTF.

In this sample, this clone turned up a few times. The chain links TRBV2 to TRBJ1-1, with D possibly TRBD1 on 6 matching bases. The length of the CDR3 is 13 residues. Germline V gives CDR1 SNHLY, CDR2 FYNNEI. The V end was cut by 10 bases, the J end by 5 bases, with 17 bases between. Here the CDR3 reads CATVLQGITEAFF. The CDR3 nucleotides read TGTGCCACCGTACTTCAGGGGATTACTGAAGCTTTCTTT.

To note about this clone: Other DNA sequences in the same sample also yield this CDR3. The V call is TRBV18, the J call TRBJ2-1; 13 bases fit TRBD2. The germline V gene has CDR1 KGHSH and CDR2 LQKENI. The CDR3 has 15 amino acids. V dropped 2 bases and J dropped 5; count of bases not matched to a gene: 0. The CDR3 DNA reads as TGTGCCAGCTCACCAGGGACTAGCGGGAACAATGAGCAGTTCTTC. It yields the protein CASSPGTSGNNEQFF.

This chain links TRBV7-6 with TRBJ2-6, with D uncertain. Trimming shortened V by 6 bases and J by 3 bases, and 6 bases separated the two germline ends. The CDR3 is 13 amino acids. The germline V gene encodes CDR1 SGHVS and CDR2 FNYEAQ. The CDR3 bases are TGTGCCAGCAGTCAAATTGGGGCCAACGTCCTGACTTTC. Protein sequence: CASSQIGANVLTF. The complete variable domain, with remaining parts taken from reference TRBV7-6 and TRBJ2-6, reads GAGVSQSPRYKVTKRGQDVALRCDPISGHVSLYWYRQALGQGPEFLTYFNYEAQQDKSGLPNDRFSAERPEGSISTLTIQRTEQRDSAMYRCASSQIGANVLTFGAGSRLTVL.

The chain recombines TRBV20-1 with TRBJ1-2; D is uncertain. The CDR3 is 8 residues long. Trimming took off 6 bases at V and 5 bases at J, with 1 base between the two ends. Germline-derived CDR1 and CDR2 are DFQATT and SNEGSKA (reference sequence). CDR3 coding DNA: TGCAGTGCGTATGGCTACACCTTC. Translating gives CSAYGYTF.

The chain has TRBV2 and TRBJ1-5, with D possibly matching TRBD1 (6 bases). Germline V gene sequence: CDR1 SNHLY, CDR2 FYNNEI. Trimming shortened V by 7 bases and J by 1 base, and 8 bases separated the two germline ends. This CDR3 comprises 13 residues. CDR3 bases: TGTGCCAGCAAGGACAGAAGCAATCAGCCCCAGCATTTT. Protein product: CASKDRSNQPQHF.

The chain carries TRBV7-9 and TRBJ1-5, with D maybe TRBD1 (6 bases). This CDR3 spans 15 amino acids. The germline gives CDR1 SEHNR, CDR2 FQNEAQ (reference sequence). V dropped 4 bases and J dropped 1 base, with 11 bases sitting between them. CDR3 coding DNA: TGTGCCAGCAGCTCTGGGGGGGCAAGCAATCAGCCCCAGCATTTT. It encodes CASSSGGASNQPQHF.

The V call is TRBV7-8, the J call TRBJ1-2; D is possibly TRBD1 (6 bases). Germline-derived CDR1 and CDR2 are SGHVS and FQNEAQ. The CDR3 consists of 14 residues. V shed 3 bases and J shed 4 bases, with 12 bases lying between them. The CDR3 DNA follows: TGTGCCAGCAGCTTGACACAGGGATTCTATGGCTACACCTTC. Its translation is CASSLTQGFYGYTF.

V gene TRBV7-9 combines with J gene TRBJ2-3, with D perhaps TRBD1 (7 bases). The CDR3 loop spans 14 amino acids. CDR1 is SEHNR and CDR2 is FQNEAQ in the germline V gene (reference sequence). Trimming took 2 bases from V and 5 from J, leaving 11 bases between them. DNA of the CDR3: TGTGCCAGCAGCTTACAGGGGGGCCAAGATACGCAGTATTTT. Its translation is CASSLQGGQDTQYF. The variable domain in full, with the rest retrieved from reference TRBV7-9 and TRBJ2-3, is DTGVSQNPRHKITKRGQNVTFRCDPISEHNRLYWYRQTLGQGPEFLTYFQNEAQLEKSRLLSDRFSAERPKGSFSTLEIQRTEQGDSAMYLCASSLQGGQDTQYFGPGTRLTVL.

The V call is TRBV10-3, the J call TRBJ1-5; D possibly corresponds to TRBD1 (6 bases). CDR3 length: 14 residues. Germline lookup yields CDR1 ENHRY and CDR2 SYGVKD. The V and J ends lost 2 bases and 7 bases respectively, with 12 bases between them. The CDR3 region has the DNA TGTGCCATCAGTGAGGCCCCAGGGGAACAGCCCCAGCATTTT. It codes for CAISEAPGEQPQHF.

The genes are TRBV7-2 and TRBJ2-7, with D hard to call. The CDR3 is made up of 13 amino acids. Germline lookup yields CDR1 SGHTA and CDR2 FQGNSA. V lost 2 bases and J lost 2, with 7 bases in between. The CDR3 nucleotides read TGTGCCAGCAGCTTATACCGAACCTACGAGCAGTACTTC. Translating gives CASSLYRTYEQYF.